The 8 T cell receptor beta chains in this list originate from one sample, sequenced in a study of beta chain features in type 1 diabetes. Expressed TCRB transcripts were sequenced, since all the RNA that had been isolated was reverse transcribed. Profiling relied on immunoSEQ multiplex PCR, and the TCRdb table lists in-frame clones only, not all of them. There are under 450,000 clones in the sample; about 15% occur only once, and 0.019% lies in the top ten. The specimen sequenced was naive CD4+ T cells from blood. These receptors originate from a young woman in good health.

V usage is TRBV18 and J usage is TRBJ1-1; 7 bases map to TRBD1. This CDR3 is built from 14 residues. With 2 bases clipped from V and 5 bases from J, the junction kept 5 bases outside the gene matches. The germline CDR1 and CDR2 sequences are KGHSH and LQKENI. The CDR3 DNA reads TGTGCCAGCTCACCAGTGACAGGGAGTACTGAAGCTTTCTTT. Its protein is CASSPVTGSTEAFF.

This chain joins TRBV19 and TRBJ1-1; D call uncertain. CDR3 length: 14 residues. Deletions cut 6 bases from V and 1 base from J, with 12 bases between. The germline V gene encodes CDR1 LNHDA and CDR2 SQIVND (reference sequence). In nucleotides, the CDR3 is TGTGCCAGTAGCCGACAAACACGGAACACTGAAGCTTTCTTT. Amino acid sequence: CASSRQTRNTEAFF. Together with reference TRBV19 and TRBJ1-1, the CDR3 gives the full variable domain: DGGITQSPKYLFRKEGQNVTLSCEQNLNHDAMYWYRQDPGQGLRLIYYSQIVNDFQKGDIAEGYSVSREKKESFPLTVTSAQKNPTAFYLCASSRQTRNTEAFFGQGTRLTVV.

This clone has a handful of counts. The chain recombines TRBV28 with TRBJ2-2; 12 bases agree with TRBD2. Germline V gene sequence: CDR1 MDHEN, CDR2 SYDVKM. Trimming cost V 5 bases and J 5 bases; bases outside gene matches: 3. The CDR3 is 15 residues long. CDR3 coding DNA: TGTGCCAGCAGTCCCGGGACTAGCGGGACCGGGGAGCTGTTTTTT. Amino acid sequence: CASSPGTSGTGELFF.

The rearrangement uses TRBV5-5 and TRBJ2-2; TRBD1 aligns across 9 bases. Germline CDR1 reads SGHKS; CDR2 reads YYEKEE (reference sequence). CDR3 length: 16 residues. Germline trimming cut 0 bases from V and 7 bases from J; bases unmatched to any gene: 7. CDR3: CASSLVGTGSVGELFF. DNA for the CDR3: TGTGCCAGCAGCTTGGTTGGGACAGGGTCTGTCGGGGAGCTGTTTTTT.

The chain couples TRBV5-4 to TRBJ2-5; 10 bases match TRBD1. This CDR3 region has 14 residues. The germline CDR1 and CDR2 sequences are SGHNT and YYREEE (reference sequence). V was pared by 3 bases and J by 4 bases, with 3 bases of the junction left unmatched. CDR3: CASSSTGGVETQYF. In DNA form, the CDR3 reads TGTGCCAGCAGCTCGACAGGGGGCGTAGAGACCCAGTACTTC.

The CDR3 nucleotides read TGTGCCAGCAGTTTACTAGTGGAGACCCAGTACTTC. Protein: CASSLLVETQYF. This chain links TRBV2 with TRBJ2-5; TRBD2 is a possible D gene (5 bases). The CDR3 extends over 12 amino acids. Trimming shortened V by 5 bases and J by 5 bases, and 9 bases separated the two germline ends. Germline lookup yields CDR1 SNHLY and CDR2 FYNNEI.

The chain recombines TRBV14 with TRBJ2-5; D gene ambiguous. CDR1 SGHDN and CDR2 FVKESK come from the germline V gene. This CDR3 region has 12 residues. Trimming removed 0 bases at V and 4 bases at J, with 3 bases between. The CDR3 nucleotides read TGTGCCAGCAGCCAAGATATAGAGACCCAGTACTTC. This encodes CASSQDIETQYF.

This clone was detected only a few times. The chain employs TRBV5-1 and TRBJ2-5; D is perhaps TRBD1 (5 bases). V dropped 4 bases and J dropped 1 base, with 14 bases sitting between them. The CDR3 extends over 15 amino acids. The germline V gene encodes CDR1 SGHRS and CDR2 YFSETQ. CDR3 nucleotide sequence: TGCGCCAGCAGCCCCACGGCAGGGTCCCAAGAGACCCAGTACTTC. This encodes CASSPTAGSQETQYF.